What follows is one TCR beta chain and its context. The target antigen is unknown. This specimen belongs to a study of T cell responses to AZD1222 COVID-19 vaccine. Findings of the study overall: Seropositive at baseline were only a handful of AZD1222 recipients. The donors showed a predominance of white British ancestry and of females, with possible underestimation of clonal diversity.

The method was immunoSEQ multiplex PCR; TCRdb's version includes in-frame clones alone and lacks a portion of them. The table has about 150,000 clones, about 90% seen once. The sequence derives from an adult in good health. The specimen was peripheral blood, collected on day 0 of AZD1222 vaccination.

The CDR3: CASSLGGRASSPLHF. The CDR3 bases are TGTGCCAGCAGCTTGGGTGGCAGAGCGTCCTCACCCCTCCACTTT. The chain employs TRBV5-4 and TRBJ1-6; D ambiguous. The germline CDR1 and CDR2 sequences are SGHNT and YYREEE (reference sequence). The CDR3 totals 15 residues. V shed 0 bases and J shed 10 bases, with 14 bases lying between them.